This T cell receptor beta chain was documented in a study of T cell repertoires in cytomegalovirus infection. About the research overall: The authors relied on CMV epitopes, both recently identified HLA-C-restricted and well-studied HLA-B-restricted. In public TCR beta signatures, there were indications of both CMV infection and matching HLA type. General study results and limits: In two of eight donors, the top clonotype was HLA-C-restricted CMV-specific. CMV carriers having the relevant HLA were flagged by cumulative public TCR beta family frequency.

This clonotype was found once. As yet, its antigen is unknown. TCRdb reprocessed the reads with MiXCR, giving one entry per CDR3 protein. This sample has about 890,000 distinct CDR3 sequences, with approximately 30% found just once. Germline lookup yields CDR1 MDHEN and CDR2 SYDVKM. J gave up 5 bases and V 6 bases, and 7 bases lay outside the gene matches. This CDR3 has 16 amino acids. This TCR was sampled from a human donor in good health (CMV status not recorded). Some clones in this sample may be carry-over from other donors' samples. V and J are TRBV28 and TRBJ2-5; 15 bases align to TRBD2. The source material was cultured CD8+ T cells from PBMCs, sampled from culture after CMV antigen stimulation. Here the CDR3 DNA reads TGTGCCAGCAGCGGACTAGCGGGGGGGCCTCGGGAGACCCAGTACTTC. Residues: CASSGLAGGPRETQYF.